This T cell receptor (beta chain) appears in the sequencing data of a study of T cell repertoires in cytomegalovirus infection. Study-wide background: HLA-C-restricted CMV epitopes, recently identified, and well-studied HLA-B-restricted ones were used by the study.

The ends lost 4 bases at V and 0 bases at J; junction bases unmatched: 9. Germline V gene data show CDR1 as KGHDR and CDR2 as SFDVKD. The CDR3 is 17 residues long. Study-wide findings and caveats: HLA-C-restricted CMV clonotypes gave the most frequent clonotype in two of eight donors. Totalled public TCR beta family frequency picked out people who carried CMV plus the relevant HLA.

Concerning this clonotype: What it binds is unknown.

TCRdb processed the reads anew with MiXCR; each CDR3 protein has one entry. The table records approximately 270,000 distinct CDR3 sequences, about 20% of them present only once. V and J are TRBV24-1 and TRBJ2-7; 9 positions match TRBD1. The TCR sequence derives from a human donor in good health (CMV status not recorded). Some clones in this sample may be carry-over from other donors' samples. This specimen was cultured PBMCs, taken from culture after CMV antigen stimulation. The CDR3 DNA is TGTGCCACCAGTGAAACCGGACAGGGGCCGAACTCCTACGAGCAGTACTTC. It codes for CATSETGQGPNSYEQYF.